This TCR beta chain was profiled in a study of shared clonotypes between healthy human individuals. General observations from the study: Clonotypes not shared had lower generation probabilities than those common to all four donors. Naive subsets generally had larger estimated richness than memory subsets.

The CDR3 runs 17 residues. With 1 base clipped from V and 6 bases from J, the junction kept 15 bases outside the gene matches. Germline assignment: CDR1 SGHRS and CDR2 YFSETQ. Points on this clone: The antigen remains unidentified.

Each subset's genomic DNA was split evenly across several immunoSEQ plates. Generated by immunoSEQ multiplex PCR, the TCRdb table keeps only in-frame clones and is missing some. The top ten clones hold 1.5% of a sample with nearly 1 million clones, around three quarters of them seen once. The chain couples TRBV5-1 to TRBJ1-1; TRBD1 matches 7 bases. The clonotype comes from a man younger than 35 in good health. Material for sequencing was memory CD4+ T cells sorted from blood. The subset was: CD45RA-negative fraction. CDR3 in DNA: TGCGCCAGCAGCTTGCTTAGTGTAGGACAGGCAAAACCTGAAGCTTTCTTT. It is translated as CASSLLSVGQAKPEAFF.